This T cell receptor (beta chain) came from a study of blood T cell repertoires in COVID-19. Looking at the study overall: Samples representing acute and convalescent COVID-19 were sourced from the United States, Italy and Spain. From T cells, B-cell-depleted T cells, or PBMCs came the material, which was cDNA or gDNA.

The authors' processing: Reference gene primer amplification yielded estimated nucleated cell counts. Profiled with immunoSEQ multiplex PCR; TCRdb holds only in-frame clones, not every one. V, J and clone size are those of that table, while D and trimming were read from the DNA. The sample holds about 62,000 clones, approximately 80% seen once. Germline CDR1 KGHSH, CDR2 LQKENI. V lost 2 bases to trimming and J lost 3 bases; unmatched junction nucleotides: 11. The CDR3 consists of 19 residues. The chain is built from TRBV18 and TRBJ1-6; TRBD1 aligns across 9 bases. Sequencing was carried out using peripheral blood. The sequence came from an elderly woman with active or convalescent COVID-19. CDR3 in DNA: TGTGCCAGCTCACCAGTGGGACAGGGTAACCCTCTCTATAATTCACCCCTCCACTTT. Its translation: CASSPVGQGNPLYNSPLHF.